What follows are 32 T cell receptor beta chains derived from one specimen sequenced in a study of T-cell reconstitution after alpha-beta-depleted transplantation in children (dated by TCRdb to the mid-2010s). The sample's time point label is to be understood as: day 60 (about 2 months) after transplantation. This specimen's treatment or condition label, per the study, means: allogeneic hematopoietic cell transplantation with graft depleted of TCRalphabeta T cells and CD19 B cells. The protocol used for the library was PCR. TCRdb lists the instrument as Illumina HiSeq 2500. To normalize quantification of the TCRbeta repertoire, the TCR libraries were built with molecular barcoding that relied on unique molecular identifiers. The public reads were reprocessed in TCRdb via fastp at Q25 and MiXCR, keeping in-frame beta chains. Rows with one shared CDR3 protein collapse into an entry with the most common genes and DNA. The sample contains around 94,000 distinct CDR3 sequences, 6% of them found a single time. Around 5.6% of the sample rests with the top ten.

This sample comprised PBMCs, mostly from graft donor cells, obtained 60 days after TCRalphabeta/CD19-depleted stem cell transplant. These receptors were collected from a female patient aged 2 to 10 who had a stem cell transplant for Fanconi anemia, so the T cells may come from the graft donor.

This clonotype has a handful of counts. The rearrangement links TRBV29-1 to TRBJ2-2; a possible D gene is TRBD2 (7 bases). CDR3 length: 18 residues. Trimming cost V 7 bases and J 2 bases, with 26 bases left between them. Per germline, CDR1 SQVTM and CDR2 ANQGSEA. CDR3 sequence reads: CSAVGARGARGNTGELFF. CDR3 coding DNA: TGCAGCGCCGTTGGGGCCCGGGGGGCGCGGGGCAACACCGGGGAGCTGTTTTTT.

This clonotype was found a few times. The gene calls are TRBV30 and TRBJ1-1, with a tentative D call TRBD1 (6 bases). Between the trimmed V and J ends, which lost 2 bases and 10 bases, there was a span of 14 bases. The CDR3 totals 12 residues. Per germline, CDR1 GTSNPN and CDR2 SVGIG (reference sequence). CDR3 sequence: CAWSRRGAGAFF. The CDR3 DNA is TGTGCCTGGAGTCGGAGGGGGGCCGGAGCTTTCTTT. Looking up the rest from reference TRBV30 and TRBJ1-1 gives the full variable domain: SQTIHQWPATLVQPVGSPLSLECTVEGTSNPNLYWYRQAAGRGLQLLFYSVGIGQISSEVPQNLSASRPQDRQFILSSKKLLLSDSGFYLCAWSRRGAGAFFGQGTRLTVV.

This clonotype was counted ten times or more. This chain joins TRBV7-3 and TRBJ2-7; D tentatively reads TRBD1 or TRBD2 (5 bases each). There are 14 residues in the CDR3. Germline V CDR1 and CDR2: SGHTA, FQGTGA. V lost 1 base to trimming and J lost 0 bases, with 7 bases between them. The CDR3 DNA reads TGTGCCAGCAGCTTAAAGGGGAGCTCCTACGAGCAGTACTTC. It specifies CASSLKGSSYEQYF.

The table lists this clonotype with a few counts. The genes are TRBV15 and TRBJ2-5; possibly TRBD1 for D (6 bases). The CDR3 sequence is 16 residues long. The V end was cut by 0 bases, the J end by 5 bases, with 16 bases between. In germline, CDR1 is LNHNV, CDR2 YYDKDF (reference sequence). The CDR3 DNA is TGTGCCACCAGCAGAGATCCCACAGGGTGGGGGGAGACCCAGTACTTC. Amino acid sequence: CATSRDPTGWGETQYF.

This clonotype was observed a handful of times. The gene calls are TRBV7-2 and TRBJ2-7; D is possibly TRBD1 (8 bases). Germline values: CDR1 SGHTA, CDR2 FQGNSA. The CDR3 runs 16 residues. The V end was cut by 4 bases, the J end by 3 bases, with 19 bases between. This CDR3 reads CASSSRTGGALYEQYF. In DNA, the CDR3 is TGTGCCAGCAGCTCTCGAACAGGGGGGGCCCTCTACGAGCAGTACTTC.

This clonotype has more than one count but fewer than ten. The rearrangement links TRBV6-1 to TRBJ2-2; unclear D gene. Germline CDR1 MNHNS, CDR2 SASEGT. The CDR3 consists of 14 residues. The V and J ends lost 3 bases and 10 bases respectively, with 15 bases between them. The CDR3 region has the DNA TGTGCCAGCAGTGACTATTCAGGCAAGCCGGAGCTGTTTTTT. Translating gives CASSDYSGKPELFF.

The chain recombines TRBV12-3 or TRBV12-4 with TRBJ1-2; D is undetermined. The V end was cut by 3 bases, the J end by 6 bases, with 11 bases between. The CDR3 sequence is 13 residues long. CDR3 sequence (DNA): TGTGCCAGCAGTTTCGGAGAAGGAGATGGCTACACCTTC. Translating gives CASSFGEGDGYTF.

This clonotype was seen repeatedly, ten times or more. The chain links TRBV5-1 to TRBJ1-6; D remains unclear. This CDR3 has 14 amino acids. CDR1 is SGHRS and CDR2 is YFSETQ in the germline V gene. V dropped 0 bases and J dropped 9 bases, with 10 bases sitting between them. This CDR3 reads CASSLELGISPLHF. CDR3 nucleotides: TGCGCCAGCAGCTTGGAATTAGGGATTTCACCCCTCCACTTT.

This clonotype was seen repeatedly, ten times or more. The chain couples TRBV12-3 or TRBV12-4 to TRBJ2-5; either TRBD1 or TRBD2 may fit D (6 bases each). With 10 bases removed from V and 0 bases from J, the gap between germline ends came to 15 bases. CDR3 length: 14 residues. CDR3 in DNA: TGTGCCACCTCGAGGGGGGTAAACCAAGAGACCCAGTACTTC. This translates into CATSRGVNQETQYF.

This clonotype was counted at least ten times. The chain is built from TRBV6-5 and TRBJ2-5, with a tentative D call TRBD2 (6 bases). The CDR3 contains 17 residues. The V and J ends lost 0 bases and 5 bases respectively, with 19 bases between them. Per the germline V gene, CDR1 is MNHEY and CDR2 is SVGAGI. CDR3 bases: TGTGCCAGCAGTTACTCGATCCCTACTAGCCAGGTCGAGACCCAGTACTTC. Encoded protein: CASSYSIPTSQVETQYF.

The table lists this clonotype with a few counts. V gene TRBV5-4 combines with J gene TRBJ2-7; tentative D call: TRBD1 (6 bases). There are 16 residues in the CDR3. Trimming pared 4 bases from V and 4 bases from J, leaving 21 bases between. Germline V gene lookup returns CDR1 SGHNT and CDR2 YYREEE (reference sequence). Here the CDR3 reads CASSTGSAVPFYEQYF. In DNA, the CDR3 is TGTGCCAGCAGCACAGGGTCGGCGGTTCCTTTTTACGAGCAGTACTTC.

This clonotype came up many times. The chain carries TRBV10-3 and TRBJ2-2; TRBD2 matches 11 bases. The J segment lost 7 bases and the V segment lost 6 bases, leaving 4 bases of the junction unmatched. The germline gives CDR1 ENHRY, CDR2 SYGVKD. This CDR3 is 14 amino acids long. The CDR3 nucleotides are TGTGCCATCAGCGCGACTAGCGGGATCGGGGAGCTGTTTTTT. Its protein is CAISATSGIGELFF.

This clonotype was detected many times. V usage is TRBV15 and J usage is TRBJ2-1; weak D call: TRBD2 (5 bases). CDR3 length: 17 amino acids. Germline values: CDR1 LNHNV, CDR2 YYDKDF (reference sequence). V was clipped by 0 bases and J by 4 bases, with 16 bases between them. This chain's CDR3 is CATSRDRSAGGYNEQFF. In DNA form, the CDR3 reads TGTGCCACCAGCAGAGATCGGTCTGCGGGTGGTTACAATGAGCAGTTCTTC.

This clonotype appeared a few times. The chain links TRBV5-1 to TRBJ2-5; 8 nucleotides agree with TRBD1. Germline CDR1 reads SGHRS; CDR2 reads YFSETQ. This CDR3 comprises 17 residues. The V and J ends lost 4 bases and 5 bases, in that order; junction bases with no gene match: 16. DNA for the CDR3: TGCGCCAGCAGCCACGGCTTACTTACAGGGGGAGGTGAGACCCAGTACTTC. This codes for CASSHGLLTGGGETQYF.

This clonotype showed up just a few times. This sequence joins TRBV7-8 and TRBJ1-2; 7 bases are shared with TRBD1. The junction had 13 bases not matched to a gene; V was cut back by 2 bases and J by 7 bases. The CDR3 spans 16 residues. The germline gives CDR1 SGHVS, CDR2 FQNEAQ. The CDR3 spells CASSLYRPGGFFGYTF. In nucleotides, the CDR3 is TGTGCCAGCAGCTTATATCGGCCAGGGGGATTCTTTGGCTACACCTTC. The full variable domain, its missing parts supplied by reference TRBV7-8 and TRBJ1-2, is GAGVSQSPRYKVAKRGQDVALRCDPISGHVSLFWYQQALGQGPEFLTYFQNEAQLDKSGLPSDRFFAERPEGSVSTLKIQRTQQEDSAVYLCASSLYRPGGFFGYTFGSGTRLTVV.

Of note for this clonotype: A read error may produce the germline difference seen at one junction end. V and J are TRBV3-1 and TRBJ2-3; 11 positions match TRBD2. Germline V gives CDR1 LGHDT, CDR2 YNNKEL (reference sequence). The CDR3 is 19 amino acids. This chain's CDR3 is CASSQYVAGGVSSTGTQYF. The CDR3 nucleotides are TGTGCCAGCAGCCAATACGTAGCGGGAGGGGTTTCTAGCACAGGTACGCAGTATTTT.

This clonotype was found many times. This sequence joins TRBV9 and TRBJ2-7, with 9 nucleotides matching TRBD1. The ends lost 0 bases at V and 3 bases at J; junction bases unmatched: 16. The CDR3 sequence is 19 residues long. CDR1 and CDR2 (germline): SGDLS, YYNGEE. CDR3 DNA: TGTGCCAGCAGCGTAGAGTCAGAACGCCGGCCGACAGGGGGCTACGAGCAGTACTTC. This sequence encodes CASSVESERRPTGGYEQYF.

This clonotype occurred a few times. The rearrangement joins TRBV11-1 to TRBJ2-7, with D perhaps TRBD1 (5 bases). The V gene's germline CDR1 is SGHAT and CDR2 FQDESV (reference sequence). V dropped 3 bases and J dropped 0 bases, with 21 bases sitting between them. The CDR3 is 18 amino acids. The CDR3 DNA sequence: TGTGCCAGCAGCTTCTTTCCGAGGAGCGACAGATTCTCCTACGAGCAGTACTTC. It specifies CASSFFPRSDRFSYEQYF.

Ten or more counts support this clonotype. The chain employs TRBV12-3 or TRBV12-4 and TRBJ2-4, with TRBD1 matching over 7 bases. V shed 6 bases and J 0 bases; nucleotides not matched to a gene: 5. The CDR3 has 15 amino acids. In nucleotides, the CDR3 is TGTGCCAGCAGCCAGGGGGTACTAGCCAAAAACATTCAGTACTTC. Translating it yields CASSQGVLAKNIQYF.

This clonotype was seen repeatedly, ten times or more. The chain uses TRBV11-3 and TRBJ2-2, with a weak D call TRBD2 (6 bases). V was pared by 7 bases and J by 1 base, with 13 bases between. The CDR3 length is 15 residues. From germline, CDR1 is SGHNT and CDR2 YENEEA. The CDR3 coding sequence is TGTGCCAGCACCAACGGAGGGGAGAACACCGGGGAGCTGTTTTTT. It translates to CASTNGGENTGELFF.

This clonotype came up many times. The genes are TRBV12-3 or TRBV12-4 and TRBJ1-1; D possibly corresponds to TRBD1 (6 bases). Trimming took off 5 bases at V and 0 bases at J, with 16 bases between the two ends. The CDR3 runs to 16 residues. The CDR3 DNA sequence: TGTGCCAGCAGTCCAGTTACAGGGTTTATGAACACTGAAGCTTTCTTT. Amino acids: CASSPVTGFMNTEAFF.

The sample holds many counts of this clonotype. J is TRBJ2-2 and V is TRBV7-3, with 7 nucleotides matching TRBD1. CDR1 is SGHTA, CDR2 FQGTGA, per germline. Trimming cost V 6 bases and J 1 base; bases outside gene matches: 11. The CDR3 has 17 residues. Here the CDR3 reads CASSYLRDRLNTGELFF. CDR3 in DNA: TGTGCCAGCAGTTATCTTCGGGACAGACTGAACACCGGGGAGCTGTTTTTT.

The chain employs TRBV18 and TRBJ2-7, with 8 positions matching TRBD2. Germline V gene data show CDR1 as KGHSH and CDR2 as LQKENI. The CDR3 sequence is 15 residues long. Losses at the gene ends were 2 bases for V and 7 bases for J; bases not matched to a gene: 10. The CDR3, as DNA: TGTGCCAGCTCACCAATCCCGGGGGGGCTAGGTGAGCAGTACTTC. It specifies CASSPIPGGLGEQYF.

In this sample, this clonotype turned up many times. The chain combines TRBV5-1 with TRBJ2-5, with 11 bases fitting TRBD2. Trimming took 2 bases from V and 5 from J; bases not matched to a gene: 5. The CDR3 consists of 15 residues. Germline V gene data show CDR1 as SGHRS and CDR2 as YFSETQ. This CDR3 reads CASSLALAGVETQYF. CDR3 in DNA: TGCGCCAGCAGCTTAGCACTAGCGGGAGTGGAGACCCAGTACTTC.

This clonotype was counted at least ten times. The V gene is TRBV14, the J gene TRBJ1-1; D is possibly TRBD1 (5 bases). Trimming stripped 0 bases from V and 12 bases from J, with 23 bases between. CDR3 length equals 16 residues. Germline-derived CDR1 and CDR2 are SGHDN and FVKESK. The CDR3 region is CASSQDGKGRRFESFF. The DNA for the CDR3 is TGTGCCAGCAGCCAAGATGGGAAGGGGCGGAGGTTTGAGTCTTTCTTT.

This clonotype was seen repeatedly, ten times or more. This chain connects TRBV6-5 to TRBJ2-3, with TRBD2 matching over 8 bases. The CDR3 spans 15 residues. With V trimmed by 4 bases and J by 2 bases, 5 bases remained unmatched. Per the germline V gene, CDR1 is MNHEY and CDR2 is SVGAGI. DNA for the CDR3: TGTGCCAGCAGTTTAATTAGCGGGAACACAGATACGCAGTATTTT. Amino acid sequence: CASSLISGNTDTQYF.

This clonotype was seen repeatedly, ten times or more. The chain couples TRBV2 to TRBJ2-7, with no clear D. With 3 bases removed from V and 0 bases from J, the gap between germline ends came to 9 bases. Germline CDR1 SNHLY, CDR2 FYNNEI. The CDR3 consists of 14 residues. The CDR3 spells CASSEASYSYEQYF. The CDR3 coding sequence is TGTGCCAGCAGTGAGGCCTCATACTCCTACGAGCAGTACTTC.

At least ten counts were recorded for this clonotype. The chain has TRBV5-1 and TRBJ2-7; possible D gene TRBD1, 5 bases. This CDR3 has 14 amino acids. Germline CDR1 and CDR2: SGHRS and YFSETQ. Trimming removed 0 bases at V and 2 bases at J, with 9 bases between. CDR3 amino acids: CASSLEGVPYEQYF. As DNA, the CDR3 is TGCGCCAGCAGCTTGGAAGGGGTTCCCTACGAGCAGTACTTC.

This chain joins TRBV5-1 and TRBJ2-3; D uncertain. The length of the CDR3 is 15 residues. With 0 bases removed from V and 2 bases from J, the gap between germline ends came to 10 bases. Per the germline V gene, CDR1 is SGHRS and CDR2 is YFSETQ. As DNA, the CDR3 is TGCGCCAGCAGCTTGGGTGACCTCGTCACAGATACGCAGTATTTT. Amino acids: CASSLGDLVTDTQYF.

This clonotype was observed many times. The rearrangement uses TRBV12-3 or TRBV12-4 and TRBJ2-5; D is undetermined. The CDR3 spans 14 residues. With 2 bases removed from V and 3 bases from J, the gap between germline ends came to 10 bases. The CDR3 bases are TGTGCCAGCAGTTTAAGTGGCCTAGAAGAGACCCAGTACTTC. This gives the protein CASSLSGLEETQYF.

This clonotype has just a few counts. The chain couples TRBV20-1 to TRBJ2-7, with 10 nucleotides matching TRBD1. The germline gives CDR1 DFQATT, CDR2 SNEGSKA (reference sequence). The CDR3 runs 12 residues. CDR3 in amino acids: CRVTGGGYEQYF. In DNA, the CDR3 is TGCAGAGTGACAGGGGGCGGCTACGAGCAGTACTTC.

In its sample, this clonotype was seen many times. The chain recombines TRBV12-3 or TRBV12-4 with TRBJ2-7; no clear D gene. This CDR3 has 12 amino acids. Trimming took off 6 bases at V and 3 bases at J, with 9 bases between the two ends. The CDR3 DNA reads as TGTGCCAGCAGGTGGGTTTACTACGAGCAGTACTTC. Its translation: CASRWVYYEQYF.